The 6 T cell receptor beta chains below all came from one sample that was sequenced in a study of Tregs in tolerant kidney transplant recipients. TCRdb's copy holds only in-frame clones and misses some; the assay was immunoSEQ multiplex PCR. The data show about 240,000 clones, about four fifths seen once. The sequencing sample was made of CD4+ T cells from blood. These receptors were obtained from a human donor in good health.

This chain joins TRBV6-5 and TRBJ1-6; D is uncertain. The CDR3 totals 16 residues. Trimming stripped 2 bases from V and 9 bases from J, with 17 bases between. Per the germline V gene, CDR1 is MNHEY and CDR2 is SVGAGI. This CDR3 reads CASSYGSGAVASPLHF. The CDR3 coding sequence is TGTGCCAGCAGTTACGGGTCGGGAGCGGTCGCTTCACCCCTCCACTTT.

The chain links TRBV19 to TRBJ1-4; D is uncertain. CDR3 size: 13 residues. In germline, CDR1 is LNHDA, CDR2 SQIVND (reference sequence). The germline V and J ends were trimmed by 3 bases and 8 bases, with 10 bases remaining between them. The CDR3: CASSIVTAEKLFF. The CDR3 DNA is TGTGCCAGTAGTATCGTAACCGCAGAAAAACTGTTTTTT.

The genes are TRBV6-1 and TRBJ1-1; D is undetermined. Looked up from germline, CDR1 is MNHNS and CDR2 is SASEGT. The CDR3 totals 14 residues. Trimming cost V 2 bases and J 3 bases, with 10 bases left between them. The CDR3 protein is CASSEKAGDTEAFF. The CDR3 bases are TGTGCCAGCAGTGAAAAGGCCGGGGACACTGAAGCTTTCTTT.

This chain connects TRBV6-1 to TRBJ1-2, with 8 bases aligning to TRBD1. V lost 2 bases to trimming and J lost 4 bases; unmatched junction nucleotides: 3. This CDR3 is 14 amino acids long. CDR1 and CDR2 (germline): MNHNS, SASEGT. The CDR3 DNA sequence: TGTGCCAGCAGTGAACCAGGGACAGGCTATGGCTACACCTTC. Its translation: CASSEPGTGYGYTF.

The count of this clone is one. The V call is TRBV7-2, the J call TRBJ1-5; D unclear. The V gene lost 2 bases and the J gene lost 7 bases, with 9 bases spanning the gap. Germline assignment: CDR1 SGHTA and CDR2 FQGNSA. The CDR3 covers 13 residues. CDR3 bases: TGTGCCAGCAGCTTAATTGGTCGGCAGCCCCAGCATTTT. Its translation is CASSLIGRQPQHF.

Concerning this clone itself: The same CDR3 also results from other DNA sequences found in this sample. The chain is built from TRBV19 and TRBJ1-1; D is possibly TRBD1 (6 bases). Germline CDR1 reads LNHDA; CDR2 reads SQIVND (reference sequence). The CDR3 covers 15 residues. Deletions cut 4 bases from V and 6 bases from J, with 18 bases between. The CDR3 region has the DNA TGTGCCAGTAGTAAGGTCTACCCAGGGGAGCCTGAAGCTTTCTTT. Translated: CASSKVYPGEPEAFF. Supplemented by reference TRBV19 and TRBJ1-1, the full variable domain reads DGGITQSPKYLFRKEGQNVTLSCEQNLNHDAMYWYRQDPGQGLRLIYYSQIVNDFQKGDIAEGYSVSREKKESFPLTVTSAQKNPTAFYLCASSKVYPGEPEAFFGQGTRLTVV.